This T cell receptor beta chain stems from a study of blood T cell repertoires in COVID-19. The CDR3 consists of 15 residues. Trimming cost V 4 bases and J 7 bases; bases outside gene matches: 6. Germline CDR1 reads LNHDA; CDR2 reads SQIVND (reference sequence). Data came from immunoSEQ multiplex PCR; TCRdb stores just in-frame clones and leaves some out. The profile covers around 300,000 clones, with 88% appearing a single time and 0.75% to 1% taken by the ten largest. Participant ages covered about 18 to 95 years across 20 to 30 US areas. The sample consisted of PBMCs or T cells enriched from blood (not recorded which). This chain connects TRBV19 to TRBJ1-6; 8 bases agree with TRBD1. The source is a woman aged 25 to 45 who had recovered from COVID-19. As DNA, the CDR3 is TGTGCCAGTAGTAATTTCGACAGGGGAAATTCACCCCTCCACTTT. Translation gives CASSNFDRGNSPLHF.